The clone carrying this T cell receptor (beta chain) has only a few counts. The entry originates in a study of blood T cell repertoires in COVID-19. Across the whole study: Samples came from the United States, Italy and Spain, spanning acute and convalescent COVID-19. T cells, B-cell-depleted T cells, or PBMCs supplied cDNA or gDNA.

Per germline, CDR1 SGHRS and CDR2 YFSETQ. The CDR3 extends over 15 amino acids. With 0 bases clipped from V and 1 base from J, the junction kept 2 bases outside the gene matches. In the original analysis: Nucleated cell counts were estimated from reference gene primer amplification. The assay was immunoSEQ multiplex PCR, and TCRdb's table has in-frame clones only and misses some. V, J and clone size are those of that table, while D and trimming were read from the DNA. Altogether around 270,000 clones are present, about 89% being singletons, with the ten largest covering roughly 5%. The chain is built from TRBV5-1 and TRBJ2-7, with TRBD2 identical over 9 bases. This sequence was found in a man in his forties with acute or convalescent COVID-19. What was sequenced was peripheral blood. In nucleotides, the CDR3 is TGCGCCAGCAGCTTGGGACTAGCGGATTCCTACGAGCAGTACTTC. As protein: CASSLGLADSYEQYF.